One sample yielded the 28 T cell receptor beta chains listed below, sequenced in a study of T-cell reconstitution after alpha-beta-depleted transplantation in children (dated by TCRdb to about 2016). Libraries came from PCR. TCRdb lists the instrument as Illumina HiSeq 2500. TCR library preparation used molecular barcoding, with unique molecular identifiers applied to normalize quantification of the TCRbeta repertoire. TCRdb trimmed the raw reads at Q25, called clones with MiXCR and kept productive beta chains. Merged by CDR3 protein, the rows form single entries marked with the most common genes and DNA. This sample has about 470,000 distinct CDR3 sequences in its table, and roughly 44% of those were observed once. In total, the top ten clones hold approximately 30% of the sample. The treatment or condition label of this sample denotes: allogeneic hematopoietic cell transplantation with graft depleted of TCRalphabeta T cells and CD19 B cells.

The source material was PBMCs, sampled before TCRalphabeta/CD19-depleted stem cell transplant. These TCRs come from a girl between 2 and 10 years old with aplastic anemia, due to receive a stem cell transplant.

This clonotype has at least ten counts. This chain's CDR3 is CSYLASGAAYEQFF. The CDR3 DNA sequence: TGCAGTTACCTCGCGTCGGGAGCCGCCTATGAGCAGTTCTTC. The chain employs TRBV20-1 and TRBJ2-1; a possible D gene is TRBD2 (6 bases). V shed 8 bases and J shed 8 bases, with 22 bases lying between them. The CDR3 is 14 residues long. Germline-derived CDR1 and CDR2 are DFQATT and SNEGSKA (reference sequence).

This clonotype has a single count. The chain joins TRBV20-1 to TRBJ2-4; the D is unclear. V dropped 0 bases and J dropped 6 bases, with 6 bases sitting between them. This CDR3 has 12 residues. The germline V gene has CDR1 DFQATT and CDR2 SNEGSKA (reference sequence). Here the CDR3 reads CSARDLGNIQYF. The CDR3 DNA sequence: TGCAGTGCTAGAGACTTGGGAAACATTCAGTACTTC.

The chain joins TRBV10-3 to TRBJ1-3; TRBD1 agrees at 9 bases. This CDR3 is built from 16 residues. V shed 0 bases, J shed 11 bases, and the junction held 11 bases outside the gene matches. CDR1 and CDR2 (germline): ENHRY, SYGVKD. Here the CDR3 reads CAISESLGGQGGSIYF. DNA of the CDR3: TGTGCCATCAGTGAGTCCCTTGGGGGACAGGGAGGATCCATATATTTT.

The table lists this clonotype with many counts. The rearrangement uses TRBV29-1 and TRBJ2-1; 7 bases match TRBD2. This CDR3 has 12 amino acids. Trimming cost V 6 bases and J 4 bases; bases outside gene matches: 3. Looked up from germline, CDR1 is SQVTM and CDR2 is ANQGSEA. CDR3 residues: CSVASGYNEQFF. The CDR3 DNA is TGCAGCGTGGCTAGCGGATACAATGAGCAGTTCTTC.

V is TRBV3-1 and J is TRBJ2-7; TRBD2 might be the D (5 bases). V was cut by 3 bases and J by 0 bases, with 9 bases left in between. Germline CDR1 reads LGHDT; CDR2 reads YNNKEL (reference sequence). CDR3 size: 14 residues. The CDR3 sequence: CASSHLGSSYEQYF. CDR3 in DNA: TGTGCCAGCAGCCACTTAGGGAGCTCCTACGAGCAGTACTTC.

This clonotype was observed a handful of times. The genes are TRBV6-1 and TRBJ2-7; 11 nucleotides agree with TRBD2. There are 16 residues in the CDR3. Germline loops: CDR1 MNHNS, CDR2 SASEGT. V trimming: 3 bases; J trimming: 0 bases; junction bases outside the gene matches: 4. CDR3 residues: CASSDFLAGGSYEQYF. CDR3 DNA: TGTGCCAGCAGTGACTTCCTAGCGGGAGGCTCCTACGAGCAGTACTTC.

The chain couples TRBV4-1 to TRBJ1-1; no clear D. This CDR3 region has 12 residues. V was shortened by 5 bases and J by 7 bases, with 11 bases between the two germline ends. Per germline, CDR1 MGHRA and CDR2 YSYEKL. In DNA form, the CDR3 reads TGCGCCAGCAGCGCGAATCAGATTGAAGCTTTCTTT. Amino acids: CASSANQIEAFF.

The chain uses TRBV20-1 and TRBJ2-1; D possibly uses TRBD1 or TRBD2 (7 bases each). V shed 3 bases and J shed 8 bases, with 14 bases lying between them. Germline V CDR1 and CDR2: DFQATT, SNEGSKA (reference sequence). This CDR3 has 13 amino acids. CDR3 in amino acids: CSARTGRGDEQFF. The CDR3, as DNA: TGCAGTGCTAGGACAGGGAGGGGCGATGAGCAGTTCTTC.

CDR3 nucleotides: TGTGCCAGCAGTGCCCGGGTTCAAGAGACCCAGTACTTC. It translates to CASSARVQETQYF. The rearrangement links TRBV2 to TRBJ2-5; D is ambiguous. The CDR3 runs 13 residues. Germline lookup yields CDR1 SNHLY and CDR2 FYNNEI. Trimming pared 4 bases from V and 2 bases from J, leaving 8 bases between.

This clonotype was observed many times. The gene calls are TRBV9 and TRBJ2-3, with TRBD2 matching over 7 bases. The CDR3 sequence is 15 residues long. Germline V gene sequence: CDR1 SGDLS, CDR2 YYNGEE. The ends lost 4 bases at V and 2 bases at J; junction bases unmatched: 7. CDR3 in amino acids: CASSLRERHTDTQYF. CDR3 sequence (DNA): TGTGCCAGCAGCCTGCGGGAGAGGCACACAGATACGCAGTATTTT.

This chain connects TRBV9 to TRBJ2-3; 11 bases line up with TRBD2. CDR1 and CDR2 from the germline V gene are SGDLS and YYNGEE. The CDR3 contains 14 residues. With 4 bases clipped from V and 6 bases from J, the junction kept 4 bases outside the gene matches. The CDR3 sequence is CASSTRTSGDTQYF. The CDR3 DNA reads TGTGCCAGCAGCACCAGGACTAGCGGGGATACGCAGTATTTT.

This chain joins TRBV10-2 and TRBJ2-7; D remains unclear. V was pared by 7 bases and J by 7 bases, with 17 bases between. The CDR3 is 13 amino acids. The germline gives CDR1 WSHSY, CDR2 SAAADI. In DNA form, the CDR3 reads TGCGCCAGCATTGGGGTATCCCCCCTGGAGCAGTACTTC. This sequence encodes CASIGVSPLEQYF.

This clonotype was detected only once. The chain employs TRBV5-1 and TRBJ1-2; D ambiguous. This CDR3 has 14 residues. Germline assignment: CDR1 SGHRS and CDR2 YFSETQ. The ends were cut back, 0 bases at V and 2 bases at J, with 8 bases in the middle. Here the CDR3 reads CASSLVPGNYGYTF. For the CDR3, the DNA is TGCGCCAGCAGCTTGGTTCCGGGAAACTATGGCTACACCTTC.

The chain has TRBV28 and TRBJ2-3; 7 bases agree with TRBD2. The V gene end was trimmed by 2 bases and the J gene end by 2 bases; junction bases not matched to a gene: 7. The CDR3 loop spans 16 amino acids. CDR1 and CDR2 from the germline V gene are MDHEN and SYDVKM. The CDR3 region is CASSLKWEGDTDTQYF. The CDR3 nucleotides read TGTGCCAGCAGTTTAAAGTGGGAGGGCGACACAGATACGCAGTATTTT.

The table lists this clonotype with a few counts. The chain combines TRBV7-9 with TRBJ1-5; D remains ambiguous. CDR3 length: 15 amino acids. Trimming pared 1 base from V and 0 bases from J, leaving 7 bases between. Germline V gene sequence: CDR1 SEHNR, CDR2 FQNEAQ (reference sequence). The CDR3 sequence is CASSLGSFSNQPQHF. The CDR3 nucleotides read TGTGCCAGCAGCTTAGGCAGCTTTAGCAATCAGCCCCAGCATTTT.

This clonotype is medium-sized by share. This chain joins TRBV12-3 or TRBV12-4 and TRBJ2-1; 12 bases align to TRBD2. The CDR3 consists of 17 residues. Trimming took 6 bases from V and 6 from J; bases not matched to a gene: 12. The CDR3 is CASSLAGGPSRGNEQFF. The CDR3 bases are TGTGCCAGCAGCCTAGCGGGAGGGCCTTCTCGGGGCAATGAGCAGTTCTTC.

In this sample, this clonotype turned up a few times. The V gene is TRBV12-3 or TRBV12-4, the J gene TRBJ1-1; TRBD1 might be the D (6 bases). Trimming pared 6 bases from V and 4 bases from J, leaving 12 bases between. The CDR3 spans 13 residues. In nucleotides, the CDR3 is TGTGCCAGCAGACAGGGATGGGCCACTGAAGCTTTCTTT. It specifies CASRQGWATEAFF.

The sample holds a few counts of this clonotype. V is TRBV7-9 and J is TRBJ1-2, with 7 bases fitting TRBD1. Trimming cost V 4 bases and J 1 base; bases outside gene matches: 6. Germline V gene lookup returns CDR1 SEHNR and CDR2 FQNEAQ (reference sequence). This CDR3 is built from 15 residues. This CDR3 is CASSSYRGVNYGYTF. The DNA for the CDR3 is TGTGCCAGCAGCTCTTACAGGGGTGTTAACTATGGCTACACCTTC.

The chain links TRBV6-2 or TRBV6-3 to TRBJ2-5, with D unresolved. The CDR3 sequence is 12 residues long. Deletions cut 2 bases from V and 2 bases from J, with 3 bases between. The germline V gene has CDR1 MNHEY and CDR2 SVGEGT. CDR3 loop: CASSYAQETQYF. In nucleotides, the CDR3 is TGTGCCAGCAGTTACGCTCAAGAGACCCAGTACTTC.

The V and J genes are TRBV5-1 and TRBJ2-3, with 11 bases matching TRBD2. The V gene end was trimmed by 5 bases and the J gene end by 5 bases; junction bases not matched to a gene: 4. Germline values: CDR1 SGHRS, CDR2 YFSETQ. The CDR3 covers 14 residues. CDR3 amino acids: CASRTSGTIDTQYF. As DNA, the CDR3 is TGCGCCAGCAGGACTAGCGGGACGATAGATACGCAGTATTTT.

This clonotype was seen ten or more times. V and J are TRBV5-1 and TRBJ1-1, with D perhaps matching TRBD1 (6 bases). From germline, CDR1 is SGHRS and CDR2 YFSETQ. V gave up 4 bases and J gave up 6 bases, with 16 bases separating them. This CDR3 comprises 14 residues. CDR3 DNA sequence: TGCGCCAGCAGCCAAATACAGGGCCCCTCTGAAGCTTTCTTT. Protein product: CASSQIQGPSEAFF.

The rearrangement links TRBV20-1 to TRBJ2-3, with 7 bases matching TRBD2. The CDR3 has 19 residues. The V gene end was trimmed by 0 bases and the J gene end by 7 bases; junction bases not matched to a gene: 22. In germline, CDR1 is DFQATT, CDR2 SNEGSKA (reference sequence). As DNA, the CDR3 is TGCAGTGCTAGAGACTCTATAGCGGGTTCCGAGACCCTTACCTATACGCAGTATTTT. It encodes CSARDSIAGSETLTYTQYF.

V gene TRBV12-3 or TRBV12-4 combines with J gene TRBJ2-3, with D uncertain. The CDR3 sequence is 14 residues long. The V gene lost 3 bases and the J gene lost 1 base, with 8 bases spanning the gap. The CDR3 DNA follows: TGTGCCAGCAGTTTCATTGGCCGCACAGATACGCAGTATTTT. As protein: CASSFIGRTDTQYF.

This clonotype showed up just a few times. V is TRBV18 and J is TRBJ2-1, with unresolved D. CDR1 KGHSH and CDR2 LQKENI come from the germline V gene. Trimming took off 0 bases at V and 2 bases at J, with 14 bases between the two ends. The CDR3 has 17 residues. In nucleotides, the CDR3 is TGTGCCAGCTCACCACCTATGACCCTGTCTCCCTACAATGAGCAGTTCTTC. It codes for CASSPPMTLSPYNEQFF.

This chain links TRBV6-2 or TRBV6-3 with TRBJ2-1; the match to TRBD2 covers 8 bases. J was trimmed by 9 bases and V by 0 bases; bases with no gene match: 7. Germline CDR1 MNHEY, CDR2 SVGEGT. The CDR3 spans 15 residues. The CDR3 is CASSYSLREAGEQFF. The CDR3 coding sequence is TGTGCCAGCAGTTACTCGTTGCGGGAGGCGGGTGAGCAGTTCTTC.

This clonotype has ten or more counts. V and J are TRBV24-1 and TRBJ2-3; 10 bases are shared with TRBD2. The CDR3 runs 19 residues. J lost 1 base, V lost 0 bases, and 9 bases had no gene match. From germline, CDR1 is KGHDR and CDR2 SFDVKD. Here the CDR3 DNA reads TGTGCCACCAGTGATTTGCGTCTAGCGGGAGATCGAGGCACAGATACGCAGTATTTT. This gives the protein CATSDLRLAGDRGTDTQYF.

The chain is built from TRBV7-2 and TRBJ2-7, with D tentatively TRBD1 (5 bases). CDR3 size: 14 residues. V lost 6 bases to trimming and J lost 3 bases, with 15 bases between them. Germline CDR1 and CDR2: SGHTA and FQGNSA. The CDR3 loop is CASSFSTGIYEQYF. In DNA form, the CDR3 reads TGTGCCAGCAGTTTTAGTACAGGCATCTACGAGCAGTACTTC.

V is TRBV9 and J is TRBJ2-7, with D hard to call. V lost 0 bases to trimming and J lost 4 bases, with 2 bases between them. The V gene's germline CDR1 is SGDLS and CDR2 YYNGEE. The CDR3 runs to 11 residues. The CDR3 loop is CASSVGYEQYF. DNA for the CDR3: TGTGCCAGCAGCGTAGGGTACGAGCAGTACTTC.